This T cell receptor (beta chain) was recorded in a study of blood T cell repertoires in COVID-19. On the study more broadly: The study drew acute and convalescent COVID-19 samples from the United States, Italy and Spain. From T cells, B-cell-depleted T cells, or PBMCs came the material, which was cDNA or gDNA.

V shed 3 bases and J 6 bases; nucleotides not matched to a gene: 6. This CDR3 has 16 amino acids. The germline V gene has CDR1 SGHAT and CDR2 FQNNGV. Original processing notes: Amplifying reference gene primers gave estimates of nucleated cell counts. Using immunoSEQ multiplex PCR, the repertoire was profiled, and TCRdb retains in-frame clones only, with some absent. Clonal size and the V and J genes are those of that table, whereas D and trimming came from the DNA. This sample carries under 250,000 clones, under 90% of them seen once, and the ten largest clones take about 3.9%. A few counts support this clone.

The source is a woman over 75 with acute or convalescent COVID-19. The chain links TRBV11-2 to TRBJ2-2, with TRBD1 matching over 11 bases. The sequenced sample was peripheral blood. The CDR3 DNA is TGTGCCAGCAGCTTGAATCCGGGACAGGGGGCCGGGGAGCTGTTTTTT. Its translation: CASSLNPGQGAGELFF.